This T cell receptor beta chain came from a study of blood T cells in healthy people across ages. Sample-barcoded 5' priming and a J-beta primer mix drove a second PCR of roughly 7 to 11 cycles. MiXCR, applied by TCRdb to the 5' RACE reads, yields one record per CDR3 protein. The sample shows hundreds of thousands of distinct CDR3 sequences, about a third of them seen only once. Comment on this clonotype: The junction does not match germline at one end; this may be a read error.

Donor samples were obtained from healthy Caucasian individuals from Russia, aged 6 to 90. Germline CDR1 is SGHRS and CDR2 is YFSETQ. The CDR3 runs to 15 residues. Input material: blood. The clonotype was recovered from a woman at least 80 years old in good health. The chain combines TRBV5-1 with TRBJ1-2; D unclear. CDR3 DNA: TGCGCCAGCAGCTTGGGGCGAACAGCTAACTATGGCGACACCTTC. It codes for CASSLGRTANYGDTF.